The entry that follows covers one TCR beta chain sequence. This clonotype was observed at least ten times. Its antigen has not been determined. Base qualities are not provided; no much larger clone lies one nucleotide away. The TCR beta CDR3 regions were amplified from RNA transcripts. The TCR CDR3 was subjected to a first round of RT-PCR using the HTBI primer set and the Qiagen OneStep RT-PCR kit. A second multiplex PCR round built the libraries, followed by size selection and purification. Sequencing of the libraries was done on an Illumina HiSeq2000 using paired-end 100 bp reads. The authors' pipeline ran thus. SOAPnuke was used to process the raw data, removing reads that contained adapters or uncalled bases, had a mean Phred below 15, or lacked an exact match to the constant primer or identifier. COPE v1.2.5 was used to merge the high-quality paired reads, and each unique nucleotide sequence was defined as a clonotype. MiTCR v1.1 was used to align the clonotypes against IMGT TRBV, TRBD and TRBJ reference segments. The analysis included only V-J combinations with a frequency above 0.0001, which together covered 98% to 99.2% of the repertoires. The TCS score was defined as the ratio of F50 (clonal expansion) to E x V (chaos), calculated using BLOSUM62-based TCRdist between CDR3 peptides within each V-J. Welch's t-statistics and random forest reduced fewer than 550 V-J features to 10 to 15, which were used in a naive Bayes classifier (R e1071). The public reads were reprocessed in TCRdb via fastp at Q25 and MiXCR, keeping in-frame beta chains. Rows with a matching CDR3 protein are joined into one entry that keeps the most common DNA and genes. V and J calls and clone size were set by TCRdb, not the authors. The sample table records more than 300,000 distinct CDR3 sequences; approximately 17% of these occur just once. The ten largest clones add up to around 40% of the sample.

Ophthalmopathy patients had moderately to severely active disease, with a Clinical Activity Score of 3 or more, a NOSPECS grade of 4 or more, and a disease duration of less than 3 months. Patients with uncontrolled infections, other autoimmune diseases, pregnancy or lactation were excluded. Diagnoses were based on clinical symptoms, serum thyroxine and TRAb, thyroid ultrasound and orbital computed tomography. PBMCs were separated from over 9 ml of fresh peripheral blood using Ficoll-Paque density gradient centrifugation. Trizol reagent was used to extract total RNA, and RNA quality was then checked on an Agilent 2100 Bioanalyzer. Taken from cysteine to phenylalanine, the CDR3 has 13 residues. Only the CDR3 region is kept as DNA, spanning 39 bases read in frame from base 1. The V and J ends are trimmed by 8 bases and 4 bases, leaving 14 bases between them. The germline V gene supplies CDR1 MNHNS and CDR2 SASEGT.

The data stem from a study of T cells in Graves' hyperthyroidism and ophthalmopathy (dated by TCRdb to the late 2010s). Broadly, across the study: Peripheral blood was collected at initial diagnosis, before any treatment. A discovery cohort of approximately 97 patients, about 40 with Graves' ophthalmopathy and approximately 60 with stable Graves' hyperthyroidism, was used to find distinguishing TCR V-J signatures. For training and testing, the 95 to 100 patients in the discovery cohort were randomly divided in a 7:3 ratio. TCR Vbeta CDR3 sequencing of some 140 peripheral blood samples (fewer than 45 ophthalmopathy, approximately 80 hyperthyroidism and roughly 17 progressor patients) is reported in the paper. In addition, the study compared T-cell repertoires in thyroid tissue and in blood from roughly six Graves' hyperthyroidism patients. Prospective prediction of ophthalmopathy was tested in an independent validation cohort of approximately 19 hyperthyroidism patients and 15 to 17 patients who later progressed to ophthalmopathy. After blood sampling, hyperthyroidism patients were treated with methimazole at a starting dose of 30 mg daily, and ophthalmopathy patients were treated with high-dose intravenous methylprednisolone. Broader findings and caveats from the paper: Sample size was not statistically predetermined, and blinding of investigators to group allocation was not performed. Most expanded thyroid clonotypes (frequency above 0.001) were also detected in blood, suggesting blood repertoires may reflect thyroid immune responses. In validation, progression to ophthalmopathy was predicted by the model with nearly 71% sensitivity and just over 72% specificity, a median of approximately 6.5 months before onset. A model built on a 13 V-J signature distinguished ophthalmopathy from stable hyperthyroidism, reaching roughly 88% sensitivity and about 81% specificity in cross-validation and 80%/75% in testing.

The clonotype was recovered from a man between 18 and 35 years old with Graves' ophthalmopathy. The sequencing sample was made of blood. The rearranged segments are TRBV6-1 and TRBJ2-5; the D gene lacks a confident call. The bases are TGTGCCAGCGAAAGGACGGAGTCAGAGACCCAGTACTTC. It specifies CASERTESETQYF.